This T cell receptor beta chain emerged from a study of control samples from healthy donors and cancer patients. With 5 bases clipped from V and 8 bases from J, the junction kept 7 bases outside the gene matches. Germline assignment: CDR1 LNHDA and CDR2 SQIVND (reference sequence). The CDR3 contains 13 residues. TCRdb keeps only in-frame clones here, not all; method: immunoSEQ multiplex PCR. The repertoire has about 55,000 clones, roughly 86% of them found once; the top ten carry 3.5% to 4.5%. The source is a man between 50 and 59 years old in good health. Sequencing was carried out using blood. The genes are TRBV19 and TRBJ1-2; 8 nucleotides match TRBD1. The CDR3 protein is CASSLPGQEGYTF. As DNA, the CDR3 is TGTGCCAGTAGTCTACCGGGACAGGAGGGCTACACCTTC. Variable domain in full (rest from reference TRBV19 and TRBJ1-2): DGGITQSPKYLFRKEGQNVTLSCEQNLNHDAMYWYRQDPGQGLRLIYYSQIVNDFQKGDIAEGYSVSREKKESFPLTVTSAQKNPTAFYLCASSLPGQEGYTFGSGTRLTVV.